Below are 29 T cell receptor beta chains sequenced from a single sample in a study of T cells in tumors after PD-1 blockade. The assay was immunoSEQ multiplex PCR, and TCRdb's table has in-frame clones only and misses some. The table records some 1,900 clones, roughly 69% of them present only once. Sequenced material: tumor tissue, taken before anti-PD-1 treatment. The receptors derive from a human donor with basal cell carcinoma.

As concerns this clone: This sample includes further DNA sequences coding for the same CDR3. The rearrangement uses TRBV5-1 and TRBJ2-3, with a weak D call TRBD2 (6 bases). CDR1 and CDR2 from the germline V gene are SGHRS and YFSETQ. The CDR3 extends over 15 amino acids. Trimming cost V 0 bases and J 1 base, with 9 bases left between them. CDR3 sequence (DNA): TGCGCCAGCAGCTTGGAAAGCGGGCGCACAGATACGCAGTATTTT. It specifies CASSLESGRTDTQYF.

J is TRBJ2-7 and V is TRBV14; D gene ambiguous. V lost 1 base to trimming and J lost 7 bases, with 8 bases between them. This CDR3 is 12 amino acids long. Germline V gives CDR1 SGHDN, CDR2 FVKESK. The CDR3 nucleotides are TGTGCCAGCAGCCAAGTTTCGTGGGAGCAGTACTTC. Its protein is CASSQVSWEQYF.

The chain couples TRBV11-3 to TRBJ2-1, with TRBD2 matching over 12 bases. The CDR3 contains 15 residues. V lost 3 bases, J lost 7 bases, and 4 bases stayed unmatched. CDR1 SGHNT and CDR2 YENEEA come from the germline V gene. CDR3 nucleotides: TGTGCCAGCAGCTTGACTAGCGGGAGTATGAATGAGCAGTTCTTC. It encodes CASSLTSGSMNEQFF.

This chain joins TRBV18 and TRBJ2-4; D is ambiguous. The germline V and J ends were trimmed by 5 bases and 1 base, with 9 bases remaining between them. From germline, CDR1 is KGHSH and CDR2 LQKENI. This CDR3 is built from 14 residues. CDR3 in amino acids: CASSKVEAKNIQYF. CDR3 in DNA: TGTGCCAGCTCAAAAGTCGAGGCCAAAAACATTCAGTACTTC.

The rearrangement joins TRBV5-1 to TRBJ2-1; a weak D match, TRBD2 (5 bases). V lost 1 base and J lost 7, with 12 bases in between. This CDR3 is built from 14 residues. Germline values: CDR1 SGHRS, CDR2 YFSETQ. In nucleotides, the CDR3 is TGCGCCAGCAGCTTGATGGGAGTAGGTAATGAGCAGTTCTTC. This translates into CASSLMGVGNEQFF. The full variable domain, rest sourced from reference TRBV5-1 and TRBJ2-1, is KAGVTQTPRYLIKTRGQQVTLSCSPISGHRSVSWYQQTPGQGLQFLFEYFSETQRNKGNFPGRFSGRQFSNSRSEMNVSTLELGDSALYLCASSLMGVGNEQFFGPGTRLTVL.

The chain joins TRBV30 to TRBJ1-5, with D unresolved. Germline V gene sequence: CDR1 GTSNPN, CDR2 SVGIG (reference sequence). This CDR3 has 13 amino acids. V was cut by 1 base and J by 4 bases, with 8 bases left in between. CDR3 in DNA: TGTGCCTGGAGTGCGGGCAGAAATCAGCCCCAGCATTTT. Amino acid sequence: CAWSAGRNQPQHF. Combining the CDR3 with reference TRBV30 and TRBJ1-5 gives the whole variable domain SQTIHQWPATLVQPVGSPLSLECTVEGTSNPNLYWYRQAAGRGLQLLFYSVGIGQISSEVPQNLSASRPQDRQFILSSKKLLLSDSGFYLCAWSAGRNQPQHFGDGTRLSIL.

This clone was seen more than once but under ten times. The chain combines TRBV18 with TRBJ1-1; D gene ambiguous. Trimming removed 1 base at V and 8 bases at J, with 11 bases between. The CDR3 covers 13 residues. Per the germline V gene, CDR1 is KGHSH and CDR2 is LQKENI. This CDR3 reads CASSPLPIREAFF. CDR3 DNA: TGTGCCAGCTCACCACTCCCCATTCGCGAAGCTTTCTTT.

V gene TRBV28 combines with J gene TRBJ2-5; a possible D gene is TRBD2 (6 bases). With 2 bases removed from V and 7 bases from J, the gap between germline ends came to 8 bases. This CDR3 region has 12 residues. CDR1 and CDR2 from the germline V gene are MDHEN and SYDVKM. The CDR3 sequence: CASSLGTSTQYF. In DNA form, the CDR3 reads TGTGCCAGCAGTTTAGGGACTTCGACCCAGTACTTC.

This clone is judged large. The rearrangement links TRBV5-4 to TRBJ2-6; maybe TRBD1 (6 bases). Germline CDR1 SGHNT, CDR2 YYREEE (reference sequence). The CDR3 spans 18 residues. With 7 bases removed from V and 1 base from J, the gap between germline ends came to 21 bases. The CDR3 DNA follows: TGTGCCAGCGGTTCCCTTCAGGGGTCTAGTTCTGGGGCCAACGTCCTGACTTTC. Its protein is CASGSLQGSSSGANVLTF.

The gene calls are TRBV30 and TRBJ2-4; D remains unclear. The CDR3 covers 14 residues. Germline V CDR1 and CDR2: GTSNPN, SVGIG (reference sequence). The V end lost 1 base, the J end lost 0 bases, and 7 bases lay between the germline ends. CDR3 region: CAWSGWIAKNIQYF. CDR3 DNA sequence: TGTGCCTGGAGTGGATGGATAGCCAAAAACATTCAGTACTTC.

V gene TRBV15 combines with J gene TRBJ2-5, with a tentative D call TRBD2 (5 bases). Per germline, CDR1 LNHNV and CDR2 YYDKDF (reference sequence). The CDR3 length is 15 residues. The V end lost 5 bases, the J end lost 4 bases, and 17 bases lay between the germline ends. In DNA form, the CDR3 reads TGTGCCACCAGCCCCGTGAGGGAAAGGGTAGAGACCCAGTACTTC. Translating gives CATSPVRERVETQYF. Full variable domain (outside the CDR3, taken from reference TRBV15 and TRBJ2-5): DAMVIQNPRYQVTQFGKPVTLSCSQTLNHNVMYWYQQKSSQAPKLLFHYYDKDFNNEADTPDNFQSRRPNTSFCFLDIRSPGLGDTAMYLCATSPVRERVETQYFGPGTRLLVL.

This clone has only one observation. The chain employs TRBV5-4 and TRBJ2-1; 8 bases are shared with TRBD2. V lost 3 bases to trimming and J lost 0 bases; unmatched junction nucleotides: 2. The CDR3 is 15 amino acids. In germline, CDR1 is SGHNT, CDR2 YYREEE (reference sequence). CDR3 loop: CASSWGTSSYNEQFF. CDR3 sequence (DNA): TGTGCCAGCAGCTGGGGGACTAGCTCCTACAATGAGCAGTTCTTC.

CDR3 loop: CASSLTRGGYTF. CDR3 in DNA: TGTGCCAGCAGCTTGACGCGAGGTGGCTACACCTTC. V and J are TRBV5-6 and TRBJ1-2; the D is unclear. Germline-derived CDR1 and CDR2 are SGHDT and YYEEEE. This CDR3 comprises 12 residues. Trimming pared 1 base from V and 7 bases from J, leaving 8 bases between.

This clone appeared once. This chain joins TRBV28 and TRBJ1-2; D remains unclear. Germline assignment: CDR1 MDHEN and CDR2 SYDVKM. Trimming cost V 3 bases and J 9 bases, with 11 bases left between them. The CDR3 is 12 residues long. The CDR3 region has the DNA TGTGCCAGCAGTTTTAACGGCCGTAGCTACACCTTC. The encoded protein is CASSFNGRSYTF.

The chain couples TRBV3-1 (or the pseudogene TRBV3-2) to TRBJ2-1, with D possibly matching TRBD2 (5 bases). This CDR3 has 17 residues. V lost 2 bases to trimming and J lost 0 bases, with 14 bases between them. Germline V gives CDR1 LGHDT, CDR2 YNNKEL (reference sequence). CDR3 DNA: TGTGCCAGCAGCCAATTTAGCGTGTGGAGCTCCTACAATGAGCAGTTCTTC. Its protein product is CASSQFSVWSSYNEQFF.

This chain joins TRBV7-9 and TRBJ1-5, with D possibly being TRBD1 (5 bases). Germline values: CDR1 SEHNR, CDR2 FQNEAQ (reference sequence). Trimming took 8 bases from V and 3 from J, leaving 8 bases between them. This CDR3 comprises 12 residues. CDR3 amino acids: CASGGDNQPQHF. The CDR3 nucleotides are TGTGCCAGCGGGGGAGACAATCAGCCCCAGCATTTT. The full variable domain, rest sourced from reference TRBV7-9 and TRBJ1-5, is DTGVSQNPRHKITKRGQNVTFRCDPISEHNRLYWYRQTLGQGPEFLTYFQNEAQLEKSRLLSDRFSAERPKGSFSTLEIQRTEQGDSAMYLCASGGDNQPQHFGDGTRLSIL.

The V call is TRBV19, the J call TRBJ1-1, with unresolved D. V lost 0 bases, J lost 1 base, and 9 bases lay in between. CDR1 and CDR2 (germline): LNHDA, SQIVND (reference sequence). CDR3 length: 15 amino acids. The CDR3 sequence: CASSIDLKRNTEAFF. CDR3 DNA sequence: TGTGCCAGTAGTATAGATCTAAAGAGGAACACTGAAGCTTTCTTT.

The chain uses TRBV10-2 and TRBJ1-1; TRBD1 matches at 7 bases. CDR1 WSHSY and CDR2 SAAADI come from the germline V gene. The CDR3 is 16 amino acids. V lost 7 bases and J lost 3; bases outside the gene matches: 14. The CDR3 reads CASTITDRAWDTEAFF. Here the CDR3 DNA reads TGCGCCAGCACCATCACTGACAGGGCCTGGGACACTGAAGCTTTCTTT.

V and J are TRBV5-6 and TRBJ2-3; D is unclear. Germline V CDR1 and CDR2: SGHDT, YYEEEE. This CDR3 has 11 residues. Between the trimmed V and J ends, which lost 5 bases and 4 bases, there was a span of 5 bases. The CDR3: CASSRADTQYF. DNA of the CDR3: TGTGCCAGCAGTAGAGCAGATACGCAGTATTTT.

J is TRBJ1-6 and V is TRBV19, with 8 bases identical to TRBD1. The trim removed 4 bases at V and 5 bases at J, leaving 4 bases unmatched. The germline V gene encodes CDR1 LNHDA and CDR2 SQIVND (reference sequence). CDR3 length: 15 residues. CDR3 in amino acids: CASSRTGYDNSPLHF. The CDR3 bases are TGTGCCAGTAGTAGGACAGGGTATGATAATTCACCCCTCCACTTT.

This clone was counted only a few times. As DNA, the CDR3 is TGTGCCAGCAGCTTAGGCGGGGGGGCCTCAGATACGCAGTATTTT. This encodes CASSLGGGASDTQYF. This chain uses TRBV7-8 with TRBJ2-3, with 9 bases matching TRBD2. The J segment lost 4 bases and the V segment lost 1 base, leaving 3 bases of the junction unmatched. The CDR3 is made up of 15 amino acids. Germline V CDR1 and CDR2: SGHVS, FQNEAQ.

The chain joins TRBV2 to TRBJ1-2; no definite D call. The germline gives CDR1 SNHLY, CDR2 FYNNEI. This CDR3 is 13 amino acids long. Trimming pared 6 bases from V and 6 bases from J, leaving 14 bases between. The CDR3 DNA follows: TGTGCCAGCAGCCCATCTATGCGGCATGGCTACACCTTC. Protein product: CASSPSMRHGYTF.

This chain uses TRBV5-1 with TRBJ2-5; 9 nucleotides agree with TRBD2. CDR1 SGHRS and CDR2 YFSETQ come from the germline V gene. Unmatched junction bases numbered 8, after V lost 7 bases and J lost 4 bases. This CDR3 has 14 amino acids. This CDR3 reads CASGARAGGETQYF. In nucleotides, the CDR3 is TGCGCCAGCGGGGCCAGAGCGGGGGGAGAGACCCAGTACTTC.

J is TRBJ2-1 and V is TRBV13, with D unclear. Trimming removed 1 base at V and 7 bases at J, with 8 bases between. The CDR3 contains 13 residues. Germline V gene sequence: CDR1 PRHDT, CDR2 FYEKMQ (reference sequence). The CDR3: CASSLAPVNEQFF. As DNA, the CDR3 is TGTGCCAGCAGCTTAGCTCCAGTTAATGAGCAGTTCTTC.

The rearrangement links TRBV29-1 to TRBJ2-2; TRBD2 might be the D (6 bases). The CDR3 consists of 15 residues. V lost 1 base and J 5 bases, leaving 14 bases between the germline ends. The V gene's germline CDR1 is SQVTM and CDR2 ANQGSEA. CDR3 nucleotide sequence: TGCAGCGTTGAAGTAAGCGGGTCCGAGACCGGGGAGCTGTTTTTT. Its protein product is CSVEVSGSETGELFF.

V is TRBV4-1 and J is TRBJ2-1; 11 bases align to TRBD2. Germline loops: CDR1 MGHRA, CDR2 YSYEKL. This CDR3 is 16 amino acids long. The junction had 12 bases not matched to a gene; V was cut back by 6 bases and J by 8 bases. The CDR3 sequence is CASRKRTSGQRDEQFF. The CDR3 DNA reads TGCGCCAGCAGGAAAAGGACTAGCGGGCAACGGGATGAGCAGTTCTTC.

The chain links TRBV4-1 to TRBJ2-7; D remains ambiguous. Germline-derived CDR1 and CDR2 are MGHRA and YSYEKL. The length of the CDR3 is 14 residues. V gave up 0 bases and J gave up 5 bases, with 11 bases separating them. Here the CDR3 reads CASSQDHRRDEQYF. The CDR3 DNA reads TGCGCCAGCAGCCAAGATCATCGAAGGGACGAGCAGTACTTC.

V and J are TRBV4-1 and TRBJ1-4; D is unclear. V was cut by 1 base and J by 7 bases, with 25 bases left in between. The CDR3 has 19 amino acids. The V gene's germline CDR1 is MGHRA and CDR2 YSYEKL. The chain's CDR3 is CASSQVVPGVYGMSEKLFF. In DNA, the CDR3 is TGCGCCAGCAGCCAAGTCGTACCGGGAGTTTATGGGATGAGTGAAAAACTGTTTTTT.

The V call is TRBV18, the J call TRBJ1-5; D possibly corresponds to TRBD1 (5 bases). Germline assignment: CDR1 KGHSH and CDR2 LQKENI. The CDR3 spans 14 residues. Trimming removed 5 bases at V and 0 bases at J, with 8 bases between. The CDR3 protein is CASSETASNQPQHF. In nucleotides, the CDR3 is TGTGCCAGCTCAGAGACAGCTAGCAATCAGCCCCAGCATTTT. The full variable domain, its missing parts supplied by reference TRBV18 and TRBJ1-5, is NAGVMQNPRHLVRRRGQEARLRCSPMKGHSHVYWYRQLPEEGLKFMVYLQKENIIDESGMPKERFSAEFPKEGPSILRIQQVVRGDSAAYFCASSETASNQPQHFGDGTRLSIL.